A selection of T cell receptor beta chains follows, all from one sample in a study of cytomegalovirus exposure and HLA in healthy donors. TCRdb's table, derived via immunoSEQ multiplex PCR, lists solely in-frame clones and lacks some. The sample has approximately 150,000 clones, around 90% seen once. The specimen sequenced was PBMCs. The receptors were gathered from a woman aged 30 to 39 in good health and CMV-seronegative. The CDR3 runs from the conserved cysteine through the conserved F or W. Fields, in order: V gene, clone size, D gene, J gene, CDR3 DNA, CDR3 protein. D genes are given only for firm matches. For some rows the clone size is stated as once, few or many, or as a class when expanded; others skip it.

V gene: TRBV6-5
clone size: once
D gene: TRBD1
J gene: TRBJ2-3
CDR3 DNA: TGTGCCAGCAGAGCAGGGGGAAAGGGTGCAGATACGCAGTATTTT
CDR3 protein: CASRAGGKGADTQYF

V gene: TRBV5-1
clone size: NA
D gene: NA
J gene: TRBJ1-4
CDR3 DNA: TGCGCCAGCAGCTTGGTTAGTAATAATGAAAAACTGTTTTTT
CDR3 protein: CASSLVSNNEKLFF

V gene: TRBV10-1
clone size: few
D gene: NA
J gene: TRBJ1-6
CDR3 DNA: TGCGCCAGCAGTGCCAGACTTAATTCACCCCTCCACTTT
CDR3 protein: CASSARLNSPLHF

V gene: TRBV27
clone size: NA
D gene: TRBD1
J gene: TRBJ1-6
CDR3 DNA: TGTGCCAGCAGCCTCGGGACAGGGGGCCCCTATTCACCCCTCCACTTT
CDR3 protein: CASSLGTGGPYSPLHF

V gene: TRBV7-6
clone size: NA
D gene: TRBD2
J gene: TRBJ2-3
CDR3 DNA: TGTGCCAGCCGTAGCGGGTACAGCACAGATACGCAGTATTTT
CDR3 protein: CASRSGYSTDTQYF

V gene: TRBV12-5
clone size: NA
D gene: NA
J gene: TRBJ2-6
CDR3 DNA: TGTGCTAGTGGCGGCGGACTCTCTGGGGCCAACGTCCTGACTTTC
CDR3 protein: CASGGGLSGANVLTF

V gene: TRBV7-2
clone size: NA
D gene: TRBD2
J gene: TRBJ2-3
CDR3 DNA: TGTGCCAGCAGCGATAGCGGGACAAGCACAGATACGCAGTATTTT
CDR3 protein: CASSDSGTSTDTQYF

V gene: TRBV28
clone size: NA
D gene: NA
J gene: TRBJ2-7
CDR3 DNA: TGTGCCAGCAATACCCGGGTTATCTCCTACGAGCAGTACTTC
CDR3 protein: CASNTRVISYEQYF

V gene: TRBV25-1
clone size: few
D gene: TRBD1
J gene: TRBJ1-4
CDR3 DNA: TGTGCCAGCAGCGAGGGACAGGGGAGTGAAAAACTGTTTTTT
CDR3 protein: CASSEGQGSEKLFF

V gene: TRBV11-2
clone size: NA
D gene: TRBD1
J gene: TRBJ2-3
CDR3 DNA: TGTGCCAGCAGCCACGGGACAGGGGAAGGCACAGATACGCAGTATTTT
CDR3 protein: CASSHGTGEGTDTQYF

V gene: TRBV19
clone size: once
D gene: TRBD2
J gene: TRBJ2-1
CDR3 DNA: TGTGCCAGTAGTATAACGGGGGGCTCCTACAATGAGCAGTTCTTC
CDR3 protein: CASSITGGSYNEQFF